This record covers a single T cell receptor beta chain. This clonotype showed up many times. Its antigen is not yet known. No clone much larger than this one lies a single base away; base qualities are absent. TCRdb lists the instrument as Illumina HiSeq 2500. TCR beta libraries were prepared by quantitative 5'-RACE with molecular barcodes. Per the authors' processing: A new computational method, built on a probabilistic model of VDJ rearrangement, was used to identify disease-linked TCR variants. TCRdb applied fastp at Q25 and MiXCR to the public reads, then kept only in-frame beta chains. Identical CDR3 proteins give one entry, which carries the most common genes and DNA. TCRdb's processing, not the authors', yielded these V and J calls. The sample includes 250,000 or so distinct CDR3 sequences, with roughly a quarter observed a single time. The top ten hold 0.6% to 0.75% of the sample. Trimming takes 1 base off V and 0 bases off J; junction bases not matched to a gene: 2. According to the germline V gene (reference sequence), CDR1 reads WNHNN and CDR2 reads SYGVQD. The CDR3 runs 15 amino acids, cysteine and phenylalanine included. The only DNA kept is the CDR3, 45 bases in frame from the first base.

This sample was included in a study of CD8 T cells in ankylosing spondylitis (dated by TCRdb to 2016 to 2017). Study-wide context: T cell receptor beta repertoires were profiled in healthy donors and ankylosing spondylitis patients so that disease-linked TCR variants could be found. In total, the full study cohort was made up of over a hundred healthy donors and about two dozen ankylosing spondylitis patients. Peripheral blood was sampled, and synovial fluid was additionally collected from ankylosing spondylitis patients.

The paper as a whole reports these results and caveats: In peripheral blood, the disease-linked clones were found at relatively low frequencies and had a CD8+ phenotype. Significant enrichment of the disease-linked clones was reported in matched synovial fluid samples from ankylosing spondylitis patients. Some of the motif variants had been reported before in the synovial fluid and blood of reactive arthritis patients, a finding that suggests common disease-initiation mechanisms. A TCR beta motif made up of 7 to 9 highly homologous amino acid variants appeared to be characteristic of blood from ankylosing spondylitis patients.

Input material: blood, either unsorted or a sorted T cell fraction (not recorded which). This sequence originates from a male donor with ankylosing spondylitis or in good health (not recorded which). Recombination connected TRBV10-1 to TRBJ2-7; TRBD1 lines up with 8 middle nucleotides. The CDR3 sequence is CASSEYRGSSYEQYF. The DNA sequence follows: TGCGCCAGCAGTGAGTACAGGGGGAGCTCCTACGAGCAGTACTTC.